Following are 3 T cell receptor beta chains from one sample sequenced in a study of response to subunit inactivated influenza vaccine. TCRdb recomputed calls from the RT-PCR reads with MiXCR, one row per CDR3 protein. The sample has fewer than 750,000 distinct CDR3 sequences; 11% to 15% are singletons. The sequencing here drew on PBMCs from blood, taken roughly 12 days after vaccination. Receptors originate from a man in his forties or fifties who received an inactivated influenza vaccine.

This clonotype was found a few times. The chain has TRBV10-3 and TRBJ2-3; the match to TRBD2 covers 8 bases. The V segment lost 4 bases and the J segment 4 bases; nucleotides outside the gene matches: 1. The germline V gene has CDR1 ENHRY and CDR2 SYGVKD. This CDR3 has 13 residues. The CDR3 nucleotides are TGTGCCATCAGTGCCGGGGGGGCAGATACGCAGTATTTT. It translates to CAISAGGADTQYF.

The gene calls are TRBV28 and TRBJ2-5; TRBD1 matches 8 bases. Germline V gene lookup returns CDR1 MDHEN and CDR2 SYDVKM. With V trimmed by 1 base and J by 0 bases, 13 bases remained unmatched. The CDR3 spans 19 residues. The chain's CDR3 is CASSLFSVRQGANQETQYF. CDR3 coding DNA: TGTGCCAGCAGTTTATTCTCGGTGCGGCAGGGGGCCAACCAAGAGACCCAGTACTTC. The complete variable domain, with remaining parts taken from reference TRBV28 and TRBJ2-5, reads DVKVTQSSRYLVKRTGEKVFLECVQDMDHENMFWYRQDPGLGLRLIYFSYDVKMKEKGDIPEGYSVSREKKERFSLILESASTNQTSMYLCASSLFSVRQGANQETQYFGPGTRLLVL.

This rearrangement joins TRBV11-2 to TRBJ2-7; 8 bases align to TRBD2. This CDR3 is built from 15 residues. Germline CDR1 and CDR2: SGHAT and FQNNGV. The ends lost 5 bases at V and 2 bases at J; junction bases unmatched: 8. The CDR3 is CASSPYGGGPYEQYF. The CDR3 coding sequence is TGTGCCAGCAGCCCGTACGGGGGGGGGCCCTACGAGCAGTACTTC.